These 5 T cell receptor beta chains originate from one sample sequenced in a study of blood T cell repertoires in COVID-19 (dated by TCRdb to the early 2020s). Library preparation employed the immunoSEQ multiplex PCR assay. The clones in this table, taken by TCRdb from immuneACCESS, are in-frame only. Not every clone is retained; where verified, under half of the shortfall comes from an unresolved V gene, and the cause of the rest is unknown. The table for this sample lists 90,000 to 150,000 clones; 75% to 90% of them were counted only once. About 19% of the sample goes to the ten largest clones. The source material was peripheral blood. Receptors were obtained from a human donor with acute or convalescent COVID-19. The donor label of this sample is uncertain.

V gene TRBV4-3 combines with J gene TRBJ1-2, with D perhaps matching TRBD1 (6 bases). This CDR3 comprises 14 residues. V lost 0 bases and J lost 11, with 16 bases in between. The germline V gene encodes CDR1 LGHNA and CDR2 YSLEER. The CDR3 is CASSQEDRLKVYTF. CDR3 coding DNA: TGCGCCAGCAGCCAAGAAGACAGGCTCAAGGTGTACACCTTC.

V gene TRBV18 combines with J gene TRBJ2-5; tentative D call: TRBD2 (5 bases). The germline CDR1 and CDR2 sequences are KGHSH and LQKENI. The CDR3 is 15 amino acids. V was trimmed by 0 bases and J by 2 bases, leaving 10 bases between them. Written as DNA, the CDR3 is TGTGCCAGCTCACCACCGGGGAGAGCACAAGAGACCCAGTACTTC. Translation gives CASSPPGRAQETQYF.

The chain carries TRBV5-1 and TRBJ2-2; D is perhaps TRBD1 (7 bases). Trimming cost V 0 bases and J 6 bases, with 9 bases left between them. There are 14 residues in the CDR3. Germline loops: CDR1 SGHRS, CDR2 YFSETQ. This chain's CDR3 is CASSLGRGPGELFF. The CDR3 nucleotides read TGCGCCAGCAGCTTGGGGAGGGGGCCCGGGGAGCTGTTTTTT.

The chain uses TRBV10-1 and TRBJ1-5; D gene ambiguous. This CDR3 spans 18 amino acids. The V gene lost 4 bases and the J gene lost 0 bases, with 19 bases spanning the gap. The germline gives CDR1 WNHNN, CDR2 SYGVQD (reference sequence). The DNA of the CDR3 is TGCGCCAGCAGTGGCCGGGTCGGCAGTCAGTTTAGCAATCAGCCCCAGCATTTT. Residues: CASSGRVGSQFSNQPQHF.

The V call is TRBV7-2, the J call TRBJ1-3; TRBD1 matches at 8 bases. With 6 bases clipped from V and 2 bases from J, the junction kept 0 bases outside the gene matches. This CDR3 is 13 amino acids long. Germline assignment: CDR1 SGHTA and CDR2 FQGNSA. CDR3 residues: CASRDRAGNTIYF. The CDR3 DNA sequence: TGTGCCAGCAGGGACAGGGCTGGAAACACCATATATTTT.